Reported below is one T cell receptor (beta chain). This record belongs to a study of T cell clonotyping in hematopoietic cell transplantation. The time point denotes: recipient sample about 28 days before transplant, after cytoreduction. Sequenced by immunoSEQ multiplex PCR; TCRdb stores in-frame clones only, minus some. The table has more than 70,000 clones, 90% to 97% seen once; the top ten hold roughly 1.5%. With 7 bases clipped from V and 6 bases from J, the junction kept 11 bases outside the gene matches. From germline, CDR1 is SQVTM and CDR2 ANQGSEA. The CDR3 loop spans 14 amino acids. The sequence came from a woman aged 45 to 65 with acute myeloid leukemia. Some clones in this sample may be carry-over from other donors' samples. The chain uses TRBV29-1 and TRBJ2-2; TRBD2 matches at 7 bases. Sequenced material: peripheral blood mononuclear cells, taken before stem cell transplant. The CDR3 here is CSADSGGSAGELFF. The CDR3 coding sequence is TGCAGCGCTGACTCTGGCGGGAGCGCCGGGGAGCTGTTTTTT.